This T cell receptor (beta chain) is drawn from a study of shared clonotypes between healthy human individuals. General study results and limits: Large sequencing depth failed to make sorted-subset sequencing complete, rarefaction showed.

The germline V gene encodes CDR1 SGHNT and CDR2 YYREEE (reference sequence). Trimming removed 4 bases at V and 8 bases at J, with 16 bases between. The CDR3 runs 15 residues. Assay: immunoSEQ multiplex PCR; the TCRdb copy retains only in-frame clones and omits some. The sample carries some 2,400,000 clones, approximately 95% recorded once. Notes on this clone: The antigen is unknown.

The chain uses TRBV5-4 and TRBJ1-6; no clear D. The sequence was collected from a man aged 18 to 35 in good health. Material: naive CD4+ T cells sorted from blood. Subset here: CD45RA+ positively selected. The CDR3 nucleotides are TGTGCCAGCAGCCTCCGTGGGCCCGGGGATTCACCCCTCCACTTT. It specifies CASSLRGPGDSPLHF.